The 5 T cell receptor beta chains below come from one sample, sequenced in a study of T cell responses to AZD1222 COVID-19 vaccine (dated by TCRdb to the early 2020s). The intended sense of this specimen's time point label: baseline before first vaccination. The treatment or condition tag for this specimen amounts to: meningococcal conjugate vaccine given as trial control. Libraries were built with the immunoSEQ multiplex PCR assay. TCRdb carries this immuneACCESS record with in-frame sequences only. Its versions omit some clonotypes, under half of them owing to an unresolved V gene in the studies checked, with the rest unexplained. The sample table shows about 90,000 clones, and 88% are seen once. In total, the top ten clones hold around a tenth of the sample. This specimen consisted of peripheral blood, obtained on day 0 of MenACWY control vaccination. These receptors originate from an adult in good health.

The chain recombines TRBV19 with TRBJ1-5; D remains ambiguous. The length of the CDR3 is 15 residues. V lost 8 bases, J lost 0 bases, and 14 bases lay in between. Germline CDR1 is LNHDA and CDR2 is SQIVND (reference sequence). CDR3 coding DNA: TGTGCCAGTCGGATGGCCGATTATAGCAATCAGCCCCAGCATTTT. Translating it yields CASRMADYSNQPQHF.

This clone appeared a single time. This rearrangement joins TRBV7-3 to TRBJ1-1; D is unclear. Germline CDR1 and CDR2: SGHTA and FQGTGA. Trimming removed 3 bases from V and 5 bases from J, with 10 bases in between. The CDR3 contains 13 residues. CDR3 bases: TGTGCCAGCAGCTTGAACTTCAATACTGAAGCTTTCTTT. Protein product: CASSLNFNTEAFF.

CDR3 protein: CASSPRGQGGDTQYF. CDR3 nucleotide sequence: TGTGCCAGCTCACCACGGGGACAGGGCGGGGATACGCAGTATTTT. The chain recombines TRBV18 with TRBJ2-3, with 9 positions matching TRBD1. CDR1 and CDR2 from the germline V gene are KGHSH and LQKENI. V dropped 1 base and J dropped 6; count of bases not matched to a gene: 5. The CDR3 contains 15 residues.

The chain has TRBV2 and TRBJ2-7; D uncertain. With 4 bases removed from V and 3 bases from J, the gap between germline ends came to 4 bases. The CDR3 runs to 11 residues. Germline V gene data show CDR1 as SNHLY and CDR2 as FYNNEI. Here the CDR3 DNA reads TGTGCCAGCAGTGCCGACTACGAGCAGTACTTC. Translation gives CASSADYEQYF.

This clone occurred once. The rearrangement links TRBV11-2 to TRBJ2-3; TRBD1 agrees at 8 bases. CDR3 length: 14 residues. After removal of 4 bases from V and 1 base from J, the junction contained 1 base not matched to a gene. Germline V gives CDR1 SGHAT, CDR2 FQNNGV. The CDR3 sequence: CASSSDRGTDTQYF. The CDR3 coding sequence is TGTGCCAGCAGCTCGGACAGGGGCACAGATACGCAGTATTTT.